This TCR beta chain derives from a study of OX40 agonist ivuxolimab in advanced cancers. Exclusion of a patient followed from autoimmune disease history or systemic immunosuppression. Blood samples were obtained at baseline, cycle 4 day 1, and cycle 7 day 1. The CDR3 is 14 residues long. In germline, CDR1 is MNHEY, CDR2 SVGAGI. V lost 6 bases and J 9 bases, leaving 15 bases between the germline ends. Details on this clone: Its specificity is not known.

Some clones are missing from TCRdb's copy, which holds only in-frame ones; the method was immunoSEQ multiplex PCR. The sample holds some 75,000 clones, approximately 84% seen once. Study results and caveats: Among the nonresponders, some also had low normalized T-cell clonal expansion. Both CD4+ and CD8+ T cell populations in blood had undergone clonal expansion by week 6 at 0.1 to 3.0 mg/kg.

The sample consisted of CD4+ or CD8+ T cells sorted from blood, taken in a trial of the OX40 agonist ivuxolimab. The TCR originated in an adult with an advanced solid tumor such as melanoma, head and neck, liver or kidney cancer. This rearrangement joins TRBV6-5 to TRBJ1-6; perhaps TRBD1 as D (6 bases). CDR3 loop: CASRLTGGFSPLHF. The CDR3 coding sequence is TGTGCCAGCAGATTGACAGGTGGTTTTTCACCCCTCCACTTT.